This T cell receptor (beta chain) is from a study of OX40 agonist ivuxolimab in advanced cancers. Trimming at V came to 2 bases and at J to 6 bases, leaving 11 bases not matched to a gene. This CDR3 region has 18 residues. Germline lookup yields CDR1 MDHEN and CDR2 SYDVKM. The table lists this clone with a few counts. Clones were read by immunoSEQ multiplex PCR, and TCRdb kept only the in-frame ones, dropping some. The sample records approximately 77,000 clones, just over 90% being singletons. The source of this sequence is an adult with an advanced solid tumor such as melanoma, head and neck, liver or kidney cancer. Sequenced here: CD4+ or CD8+ T cells sorted from blood, sampled in a trial of the OX40 agonist ivuxolimab. The chain uses TRBV28 and TRBJ2-1; TRBD2 aligns across 12 bases. CDR3 amino acids: CASSLRYLTSGSGNEQFF. CDR3 bases: TGTGCCAGCAGTTTACGGTACTTGACTAGCGGGAGTGGCAATGAGCAGTTCTTC.